These T cell receptor beta chains were read from a single sample in a study of blood T cell repertoires in COVID-19. TCRdb's table, derived via immunoSEQ multiplex PCR, lists solely in-frame clones and lacks some. Among some 9,800 clones listed, just over 75% were seen once. The sequenced material came from peripheral blood. The source is a human donor in a cohort sampled during active COVID-19. CDR3s include the opening cysteine and the closing phenylalanine or tryptophan. D genes are given only for firm matches. A clone size is listed for some rows: how often the clone was seen (once, few, many), or a class if it is expanded.

clone_size	d_call	v_call	cdr3_length	j_call	cdr3_aa	cdr3_nt
-	TRBD2	TRBV5-5	14	TRBJ2-7	CASSLVAGDYEQYF	TGTGCCAGCAGCTTGGTGGCGGGGGATTACGAGCAGTACTTC
-	TRBD1	TRBV6-2/TRBV6-3	18	TRBJ2-6	CASSPIDRASGGANVLTF	TGTGCCAGCAGTCCCATCGACAGGGCTAGTGGCGGGGCCAACGTCCTGACTTTC
-	TRBD2	TRBV10-3	16	TRBJ2-1	CAISESTGGASNEQFF	TGTGCCATCAGTGAGTCGACGGGGGGGGCTTCCAATGAGCAGTTCTTC
few	-	TRBV6-2/TRBV6-3	14	TRBJ1-2	CASSHRGATYGYTF	TGTGCCAGCAGTCACCGGGGAGCTACCTATGGCTACACCTTC
-	TRBD1	TRBV19	13	TRBJ1-6	CASSGQGGSPLHF	TGTGCCAGTAGCGGACAGGGGGGATCACCCCTCCACTTT
-	TRBD1	TRBV25-1	15	TRBJ1-5	CASSGDRGWDQPQHF	TGTGCCAGCAGTGGGGACAGGGGTTGGGATCAGCCCCAGCATTTT
-	-	TRBV11-1	14	TRBJ1-2	CASSLYGEVYGYTF	TGTGCCAGCAGCTTATACGGGGAGGTCTATGGCTACACCTTC
-	TRBD2	TRBV7-8	12	TRBJ2-7	CASSQDPGGEYF	TGTGCCAGCAGCCAGGACCCCGGGGGGGAGTACTTC
-	TRBD1	TRBV12-3/TRBV12-4	13	TRBJ1-6	CASSEQGYSPLHF	TGTGCCAGCAGTGAACAGGGGTATTCACCCCTCCACTTT
-	TRBD1	TRBV7-9	14	TRBJ1-2	CASSYGQGVYGYTF	TGTGCCAGCAGCTATGGACAGGGAGTCTATGGCTACACCTTC
-	-	TRBV9	15	TRBJ1-2	CASSVGLGREYGYTF	TGTGCCAGCAGCGTAGGGTTAGGGAGGGAGTATGGCTACACCTTC
-	TRBD1	TRBV2	15	TRBJ1-1	CASTDRGRGNTEAFF	TGTGCCAGCACGGACAGGGGGCGTGGGAACACTGAAGCTTTCTTT
-	TRBD1	TRBV6-5	16	TRBJ2-5	CASSYSGTGVPETQYF	TGTGCCAGCAGTTACTCCGGGACAGGGGTCCCAGAGACCCAGTACTTC
-	TRBD1	TRBV28	20	TRBJ2-1	CASSYASGTGGPIPYDEQFF	TGTGCCAGCAGTTACGCCTCCGGGACAGGGGGTCCGATCCCCTATGATGAGCAGTTCTTC
few	TRBD1	TRBV7-8	13	TRBJ1-1	CASSLGGQTEAFF	TGTGCCAGCAGCTTGGGGGGACAGACTGAAGCTTTCTTT
-	TRBD1	TRBV6-1	18	TRBJ2-5	CASSETGGPRLVWETQYF	TGTGCCAGCAGTGAAACAGGGGGCCCGCGATTGGTTTGGGAGACCCAGTACTTC
-	TRBD2	TRBV30	16	TRBJ2-1	CAWRAGGSISYNEQFF	TGTGCCTGGAGGGCGGGGGGGTCCATCTCCTACAATGAGCAGTTCTTC
-	TRBD1	TRBV6-5	14	TRBJ2-3	CASSRQGYTDTQYF	TGTGCCAGCAGCCGACAGGGGTACACAGATACGCAGTATTTT
-	-	TRBV11-2	13	TRBJ2-3	CASTRGPTDTQYF	TGTGCCAGCACCAGGGGACCCACAGATACGCAGTATTTT
-	TRBD1	TRBV19	15	TRBJ1-5	CASRSRDRDYQPQHF	TGTGCCAGTAGGTCCCGGGACAGGGATTATCAGCCCCAGCATTTT